These T cell receptor beta chains were read from a single sample in a study of T cells in localized non-small cell lung cancer. Data came from immunoSEQ multiplex PCR; TCRdb stores just in-frame clones and leaves some out. The top ten hold 28% of the sample, which has roughly 27,000 clones, about 91% seen once. The source was peripheral blood, collected before any cancer treatment. These receptors all stem from a female donor older than 55 with stage I lung adenocarcinoma. CDR3s include the opening cysteine and the closing phenylalanine or tryptophan. The order of the fields is D gene, clone size, V gene, J gene, CDR3 protein, CDR3 DNA. A D gene is named only where the DNA matches it firmly. The listing skips clone size in some rows; elsewhere it reads once, few, many or a size class.

D gene: -; clone size: -; V gene: TRBV7-9; J gene: TRBJ2-5; CDR3 protein: CASSAIGFETQYF; CDR3 DNA: TGTGCCAGCAGCGCGATAGGCTTTGAGACCCAGTACTTC
D gene: TRBD1; clone size: -; V gene: TRBV7-9; J gene: TRBJ1-1; CDR3 protein: CASTGTGFNTEAFF; CDR3 DNA: TGTGCCAGCACCGGGACAGGATTTAACACTGAAGCTTTCTTT
D gene: -; clone size: -; V gene: TRBV2; J gene: TRBJ1-1; CDR3 protein: CASSDDRNTEAFF; CDR3 DNA: TGTGCCAGCAGTGATGACCGAAACACTGAAGCTTTCTTT
D gene: TRBD2; clone size: -; V gene: TRBV2; J gene: TRBJ2-1; CDR3 protein: CASRKGLAGLYNEQFF; CDR3 DNA: TGTGCCAGCAGGAAAGGACTAGCGGGCCTCTACAATGAGCAGTTCTTC
D gene: -; clone size: -; V gene: TRBV19; J gene: TRBJ2-2; CDR3 protein: CASTDGNTGELFF; CDR3 DNA: TGTGCCAGTACGGACGGCAACACCGGGGAGCTGTTTTTT
D gene: TRBD1; clone size: -; V gene: TRBV30; J gene: TRBJ1-6; CDR3 protein: CAWTTGQGYSPLHF; CDR3 DNA: TGTGCCTGGACCACCGGACAGGGTTATTCACCCCTCCACTTT
D gene: TRBD1; clone size: -; V gene: TRBV6-1; J gene: TRBJ1-2; CDR3 protein: CASPPPGGYGYTF; CDR3 DNA: TGTGCCAGCCCTCCGCCAGGGGGGTATGGCTACACCTTC
D gene: TRBD2; clone size: -; V gene: TRBV15; J gene: TRBJ2-7; CDR3 protein: CATSFLAGGTYEQYF; CDR3 DNA: TGTGCCACCTCCTTTTTAGCGGGAGGAACCTACGAGCAGTACTTC
D gene: -; clone size: -; V gene: TRBV9; J gene: TRBJ2-3; CDR3 protein: CASSDYQDTQYF; CDR3 DNA: TGTGCCAGCAGCGACTACCAAGATACGCAGTATTTT
D gene: -; clone size: -; V gene: TRBV2; J gene: TRBJ1-2; CDR3 protein: CASSRTPLREGYTF; CDR3 DNA: TGTGCCAGCAGCAGGACCCCGTTACGAGAGGGCTACACCTTC
D gene: -; clone size: -; V gene: TRBV9; J gene: TRBJ1-6; CDR3 protein: CASSVETGYNSPLHF; CDR3 DNA: TGTGCCAGCAGCGTAGAGACAGGCTATAATTCACCCCTCCACTTT
D gene: -; clone size: -; V gene: TRBV6-1; J gene: TRBJ2-1; CDR3 protein: CASTWNNEQFF; CDR3 DNA: TGTGCCAGCACGTGGAACAATGAGCAGTTCTTC
D gene: -; clone size: -; V gene: TRBV6-5; J gene: TRBJ2-1; CDR3 protein: CASRRDRSSYNEQFF; CDR3 DNA: TGTGCCAGCAGGAGGGACCGGAGCTCCTACAATGAGCAGTTCTTC
D gene: TRBD1; clone size: once; V gene: TRBV10-3; J gene: TRBJ1-2; CDR3 protein: CAITRGQGGGYTF; CDR3 DNA: TGTGCCATCACCCGTGGACAGGGCGGTGGCTACACCTTC
D gene: -; clone size: -; V gene: TRBV10-3; J gene: TRBJ1-1; CDR3 protein: CAIIGQGNTEAFF; CDR3 DNA: TGTGCCATCATCGGCCAGGGGAACACTGAAGCTTTCTTT
D gene: TRBD1; clone size: -; V gene: TRBV7-9; J gene: TRBJ1-1; CDR3 protein: CASGTGQGVTEAFF; CDR3 DNA: TGTGCCAGCGGGACTGGACAGGGGGTCACTGAAGCTTTCTTT
D gene: -; clone size: once; V gene: TRBV30; J gene: TRBJ1-1; CDR3 protein: CAWTDRGIRAFF; CDR3 DNA: TGTGCCTGGACCGACCGGGGGATCCGAGCTTTCTTT
D gene: -; clone size: -; V gene: TRBV18; J gene: TRBJ2-6; CDR3 protein: CASSPQGLGAGANVLTF; CDR3 DNA: TGTGCCAGCTCACCACAAGGGTTGGGTGCTGGGGCCAACGTCCTGACTTTC
D gene: TRBD1; clone size: few; V gene: TRBV18; J gene: TRBJ1-1; CDR3 protein: CASSRLTGDTEAFF; CDR3 DNA: TGTGCCAGCTCACGACTAACAGGGGACACTGAAGCTTTCTTT